This passage covers 29 T cell receptor beta chains from one sample sequenced in a study of identical twins. TCRdb re-analysed the 5' RACE reads in MiXCR, keeping a single row per CDR3 protein. The sample comprises approximately 210,000 distinct CDR3 sequences, about a sixth of which are singletons, and 40% rests with the top ten. Separately, the same data were catalogued under a study of T cells expressing NK-cell markers.

The sequencing sample was made of CD8+ T cells sorted from blood. These receptors came from a woman aged 18-29 years in good health.

This clonotype was recorded a few times. The DNA for the CDR3 is TGTGCCAGCAGCTTAGGACGGCTCATAGATACGCAGTATTTT. Protein: CASSLGRLIDTQYF. V usage is TRBV11-3 and J usage is TRBJ2-3; D uncertain. Trimming took 1 base from V and 5 from J, leaving 10 bases between them. The CDR3 contains 14 residues. CDR1 is SGHNT, CDR2 YENEEA, per germline.

This clonotype was seen a handful of times. The rearrangement uses TRBV15 and TRBJ2-3; D unresolved. V lost 3 bases and J lost 6, with 10 bases in between. Germline assignment: CDR1 LNHNV and CDR2 YYDKDF (reference sequence). The CDR3 is 13 residues long. CDR3 protein: CATSRDRADTQYF. The CDR3 DNA reads as TGTGCCACCAGCAGGGACCGGGCGGATACGCAGTATTTT.

The chain joins TRBV7-9 to TRBJ2-2; possibly TRBD2 for D (5 bases). This CDR3 contains 17 residues. V dropped 6 bases and J dropped 1 base, with 18 bases sitting between them. The germline gives CDR1 SEHNR, CDR2 FQNEAQ (reference sequence). In nucleotides, the CDR3 is TGTGCCAGCAGAAAAGAGGATGGCGGGCTGAACACCGGGGAGCTGTTTTTT. Its protein is CASRKEDGGLNTGELFF.

This clonotype has just a few counts. The gene calls are TRBV20-1 and TRBJ2-7; D gene unclear. The ends were cut back, 6 bases at V and 1 base at J, with 10 bases in the middle. The CDR3 has 12 amino acids. Germline V gene sequence: CDR1 DFQATT, CDR2 SNEGSKA (reference sequence). The chain's CDR3 is CSAAPGSYEQYF. CDR3 DNA sequence: TGCAGTGCCGCTCCAGGTTCCTACGAGCAGTACTTC.

This chain joins TRBV28 and TRBJ1-1; no reliable D call. V was cut by 5 bases and J by 9 bases, with 19 bases left in between. From germline, CDR1 is MDHEN and CDR2 SYDVKM. CDR3 length equals 14 residues. The CDR3 loop reads CASSPPGEYHKAFF. The CDR3 nucleotides read TGTGCCAGCAGTCCCCCGGGAGAGTACCACAAAGCTTTCTTT.

CDR3 amino acids: CASRFLTNTEAFF. In nucleotides, the CDR3 is TGTGCCAGCAGATTCCTTACGAACACTGAAGCTTTCTTT. V gene TRBV7-3 combines with J gene TRBJ1-1; D gene uncertain. The CDR3 runs 13 residues. V lost 6 bases, J lost 1 base, and 9 bases lay in between. The germline V gene has CDR1 SGHTA and CDR2 FQGTGA.

This clonotype was counted a few times. The chain carries TRBV20-1 and TRBJ1-1; D remains ambiguous. This CDR3 has 12 amino acids. Deletions cut 0 bases from V and 11 bases from J, with 13 bases between. From germline, CDR1 is DFQATT and CDR2 SNEGSKA (reference sequence). This CDR3 reads CSARDIGNAAFF. The CDR3 DNA reads TGCAGTGCTAGAGATATAGGGAATGCGGCTTTCTTT.

The chain joins TRBV11-2 to TRBJ2-3; a weak D match, TRBD2 (6 bases). V lost 0 bases and J lost 2, with 21 bases in between. This CDR3 is 19 amino acids long. Germline lookup yields CDR1 SGHAT and CDR2 FQNNGV. The CDR3 spells CASSLDPPLASASTDTQYF. The CDR3 DNA reads as TGTGCCAGCAGCTTAGATCCCCCATTAGCTAGCGCATCCACAGATACGCAGTATTTT.

The chain has TRBV12-3 or TRBV12-4 and TRBJ2-3; D not certain. V lost 6 bases to trimming and J lost 2 bases, with 15 bases between them. The length of the CDR3 is 15 residues. CDR3 sequence: CASRNVGPYTDTQYF. The CDR3, as DNA: TGTGCCAGCAGGAACGTCGGACCTTACACAGATACGCAGTATTTT.

The V call is TRBV9, the J call TRBJ2-1; TRBD2 might be the D (6 bases). Germline CDR1 is SGDLS and CDR2 is YYNGEE. The CDR3 is 15 residues long. V lost 3 bases and J lost 6, with 16 bases in between. The CDR3 nucleotides are TGTGCCAGCAGCGCCTCGGGAGTGGCCGTCAATGAGCAGTTCTTC. Protein: CASSASGVAVNEQFF.

In its sample, this clonotype was seen many times. V usage is TRBV5-6 and J usage is TRBJ2-1; tentative D call: TRBD1 (5 bases). The CDR3 contains 13 residues. The germline V gene encodes CDR1 SGHDT and CDR2 YYEEEE. Trimming shortened V by 3 bases and J by 5 bases, and 9 bases separated the two germline ends. The CDR3 nucleotides read TGTGCCAGCAGCTCCGACAGCAACAATGAGCAGTTCTTC. Its translation is CASSSDSNNEQFF.

This clonotype showed up many times. The rearrangement joins TRBV27 to TRBJ2-7, with D uncertain. This CDR3 has 13 amino acids. CDR1 and CDR2 (germline): MNHEY, SMNVEV (reference sequence). Trimming removed 6 bases at V and 3 bases at J, with 12 bases between. The CDR3 coding sequence is TGTGCCAGCAGGGATGGCGGAGTCTACGAGCAGTACTTC. Its translation: CASRDGGVYEQYF.

This clonotype was seen a handful of times. The V and J genes are TRBV7-9 and TRBJ2-1; D gene uncertain. The germline V and J ends were trimmed by 5 bases and 5 bases, with 7 bases remaining between them. Germline-derived CDR1 and CDR2 are SEHNR and FQNEAQ (reference sequence). This CDR3 contains 12 residues. The CDR3 DNA reads TGTGCCAGCAGCCGACCAGACAATGAGCAGTTCTTC. This sequence encodes CASSRPDNEQFF.

The chain is built from TRBV5-1 and TRBJ2-1; D perhaps matches TRBD2 (6 bases). The CDR3 length is 15 residues. Trimming removed 1 base at V and 4 bases at J, with 12 bases between. Germline CDR1 reads SGHRS; CDR2 reads YFSETQ. CDR3 protein: CASSLSGTLYNEQFF. In nucleotides, the CDR3 is TGCGCCAGCAGCTTGTCGGGGACTCTTTACAATGAGCAGTTCTTC.

This clonotype showed up just a few times. The V and J genes are TRBV12-3 or TRBV12-4 and TRBJ2-4, with a possible D match to TRBD2 (6 bases). The CDR3 is made up of 11 amino acids. The V end lost 3 bases, the J end lost 10 bases, and 7 bases lay between the germline ends. The CDR3 spells CASSFGGIQYF. CDR3 in DNA: TGTGCCAGCAGTTTTGGGGGGATTCAGTACTTC.

This clonotype was detected a few times. This rearrangement joins TRBV4-3 to TRBJ2-3; no clear D. This CDR3 is 18 amino acids long. V dropped 0 bases and J dropped 0 bases, with 16 bases sitting between them. Germline loops: CDR1 LGHNA, CDR2 YSLEER. CDR3 sequence reads: CASSQDPTTPASTDTQYF. The CDR3 DNA is TGCGCCAGCAGCCAAGATCCTACGACTCCAGCAAGCACAGATACGCAGTATTTT.

In this sample, this clonotype turned up many times. The gene calls are TRBV29-1 and TRBJ2-7; TRBD1 agrees at 7 bases. J gave up 2 bases and V 1 base, and 5 bases lay outside the gene matches. This CDR3 comprises 14 residues. The germline CDR1 and CDR2 sequences are SQVTM and ANQGSEA. CDR3 DNA: TGCAGCGTTGAAGGCCCGGGACAGCCCTACGAGCAGTACTTC. Its protein is CSVEGPGQPYEQYF.

This clonotype was counted only a few times. This chain links TRBV7-6 with TRBJ2-1, with TRBD1 matching over 8 bases. The CDR3 is made up of 17 amino acids. V trimming: 3 bases; J trimming: 3 bases; junction bases outside the gene matches: 10. Germline CDR1 and CDR2: SGHVS and FNYEAQ. In nucleotides, the CDR3 is TGTGCCAGCAGCTTCCCCCTTACAACAGGGGGCTACAATGAGCAGTTCTTC. Translation gives CASSFPLTTGGYNEQFF.

This clonotype was counted many times. V usage is TRBV12-3 or TRBV12-4 and J usage is TRBJ2-7, with no clear D. The CDR3 has 11 residues. V lost 5 bases to trimming and J lost 6 bases, with 8 bases between them. In DNA, the CDR3 is TGTGCCAGCAGTCTCCTTTCCGAGCAGTACTTC. Protein sequence: CASSLLSEQYF.

This clonotype was seen only a few times. This chain uses TRBV18 with TRBJ2-7; D is possibly TRBD2 (6 bases). Germline-derived CDR1 and CDR2 are KGHSH and LQKENI. The CDR3 consists of 13 residues. V was trimmed by 0 bases and J by 5 bases, leaving 8 bases between them. The CDR3 DNA follows: TGTGCCAGCTCACCACCATGGGGGGACGAGCAGTACTTC. Translating gives CASSPPWGDEQYF.

This clonotype was counted ten times or more. The gene calls are TRBV29-1 and TRBJ2-1; D might be TRBD1 (5 bases). V was pared by 0 bases and J by 2 bases, with 8 bases between. CDR1 is SQVTM, CDR2 ANQGSEA, per germline. This CDR3 is 14 amino acids long. The CDR3 loop is CSVEEDSPYNEQFF. The CDR3 region has the DNA TGCAGCGTTGAAGAAGACAGTCCCTACAATGAGCAGTTCTTC.

The chain carries TRBV6-2 or TRBV6-3 and TRBJ2-1; D may correspond to TRBD1 or TRBD2 (6 bases each). V was pared by 8 bases and J by 6 bases, with 20 bases between. Per the germline V gene, CDR1 is MNHEY and CDR2 is SVGEGT. The CDR3 sequence is 15 residues long. The CDR3 sequence: CASYGGHTYPNEQFF. The CDR3 bases are TGTGCCAGCTATGGGGGGCATACCTACCCCAATGAGCAGTTCTTC.

The rearrangement uses TRBV27 and TRBJ2-1; D ambiguous. Per germline, CDR1 MNHEY and CDR2 SMNVEV (reference sequence). V lost 3 bases to trimming and J lost 7 bases, with 16 bases between them. The CDR3 has 15 residues. CDR3 in DNA: TGTGCCAGCAGTTTCTGGGTCGGCTCCCAGAATGAGCAGTTCTTC. Translating it yields CASSFWVGSQNEQFF.

The chain uses TRBV27 and TRBJ2-2; 10 bases are shared with TRBD2. Looked up from germline, CDR1 is MNHEY and CDR2 is SMNVEV (reference sequence). The trim removed 5 bases at V and 3 bases at J, leaving 3 bases unmatched. The CDR3 spans 15 residues. The CDR3: CASSTGLAYTGELFF. CDR3 nucleotide sequence: TGTGCCAGCAGTACGGGACTAGCGTACACCGGGGAGCTGTTTTTT.

The J gene is TRBJ2-7, the V gene TRBV7-9; 9 bases align to TRBD2. The CDR3 runs 16 residues. Germline CDR1 reads SEHNR; CDR2 reads FQNEAQ (reference sequence). V gave up 4 bases and J gave up 3 bases; unmatched junction bases: 10. CDR3 amino acids: CASSSREGARHYEQYF. The CDR3 bases are TGTGCCAGCAGCTCGCGGGAGGGGGCGCGACACTACGAGCAGTACTTC.

The chain carries TRBV9 and TRBJ2-1; perhaps TRBD1 as D (6 bases). V was cut by 0 bases and J by 2 bases, with 12 bases left in between. The CDR3 runs to 16 residues. Germline CDR1 and CDR2: SGDLS and YYNGEE. The CDR3 DNA sequence: TGTGCCAGCAGCGTAGAAACACAGGGTGCCTACAATGAGCAGTTCTTC. It yields the protein CASSVETQGAYNEQFF.

This chain uses TRBV7-2 with TRBJ2-7, with TRBD2 matching 12 bases. Looked up from germline, CDR1 is SGHTA and CDR2 is FQGNSA. The CDR3 is 15 residues long. V shed 0 bases and J 7 bases; nucleotides not matched to a gene: 4. In DNA, the CDR3 is TGTGCCAGCAGCTTAGCCCTAGCGGGAGGGCGGGAGCAGTACTTC. Translating gives CASSLALAGGREQYF.

This clonotype was detected a few times. The chain employs TRBV9 and TRBJ1-6; D ambiguous. Between the trimmed V and J ends, which lost 0 bases and 0 bases, there was a span of 4 bases. Germline lookup yields CDR1 SGDLS and CDR2 YYNGEE. The CDR3 has 15 residues. CDR3 nucleotides: TGTGCCAGCAGCGTAGAGGGCTCCTATAATTCACCCCTCCACTTT. It specifies CASSVEGSYNSPLHF.

There are many counts of this clonotype. The CDR3 is CASSFGSTDTQYF. DNA for the CDR3: TGTGCCAGCAGTTTTGGGAGCACAGATACGCAGTATTTT. This chain joins TRBV12-3 or TRBV12-4 and TRBJ2-3, with D unclear. This CDR3 contains 13 residues. Trimming took 3 bases from V and 0 from J, leaving 4 bases between them.